Listed below are T cell receptor beta chains from one sample, sequenced in a study of T cell repertoires in cytomegalovirus infection. These receptors are not linked to any known antigen. Each CDR3 protein gets one entry after TCRdb re-called the reads with MiXCR. The table records about 470,000 distinct CDR3 sequences, approximately 40% of them present only once. This sample comprised cultured PBMCs, obtained from culture after CMV antigen stimulation. These receptors were collected from a human donor in good health (CMV status not recorded). Some clones in this sample may be carry-over from other donors' samples. The CDR3 runs from the conserved cysteine through the conserved F or W. The D gene is left open where the match is weak. Clone size is not always given. Where it is, it says once, few, many or a class for expanded clones.

J	D	V	size	DNA	CDR3
TRBJ2-1	NA	TRBV7-8	NA	TGTGCCAGCAGCTTAATAGCGACAACCTACAATGAGCAGTTCTTC	CASSLIATTYNEQFF
TRBJ2-1	TRBD1	TRBV7-6	NA	TGTGCCAGCTTTCGCTGGACAGGGGAAAATGAGCAGTTCTTC	CASFRWTGENEQFF
TRBJ1-1	NA	TRBV28	NA	TGTGCCAGCAGAACCATCAGTGCCACTGAAGCTTTCTTT	CASRTISATEAFF
TRBJ2-7	TRBD2	TRBV7-2	few	TGTGCCAGCAGCCCGCGACTAGCGGGAGGCCACGAGCAGTACTTC	CASSPRLAGGHEQYF
TRBJ2-1	NA	TRBV7-2	NA	TGTGCCAGCAGCTTAGCGGGGCGGCGCAATGAGCAGTTCTTC	CASSLAGRRNEQFF
TRBJ2-3	TRBD1	TRBV5-1	NA	TGCGCCAGCAGCTTGCCCACAGGGGGCGCAGATACGCAGTATTTT	CASSLPTGGADTQYF
TRBJ1-1	TRBD1	TRBV12-3/TRBV12-4	few	TGTGCCAGCAGTCTCCTTGACAGGGGGGGCGAAGCTTTCTTT	CASSLLDRGGEAFF
TRBJ2-7	NA	TRBV6-1	NA	TGTGCCAGCAGTTATCTGGGGGCACCAAGCTCCTACGAGCAGTACTTC	CASSYLGAPSSYEQYF
TRBJ2-3	TRBD2	TRBV7-9	NA	TGTGCCAGCAGCCCACGGGGGGCTAGCGGGAGGTCAGATACGCAGTATTTT	CASSPRGASGRSDTQYF
TRBJ1-1	TRBD1	TRBV7-9	few	TGTGCCAGCAGCTCGTTACAGGGGGCGCGGAACACTGAAGCTTTCTTT	CASSSLQGARNTEAFF
TRBJ2-7	TRBD2	TRBV20-1	NA	TGCAGTGCTAGAGATCTTAGCGGGACCTACGAGCAGTACTTC	CSARDLSGTYEQYF
TRBJ1-2	NA	TRBV5-4	NA	TGTGCCAGCAGCCTCGGACTGGGGGGTGGCTACACCTTC	CASSLGLGGGYTF
TRBJ2-5	TRBD2	TRBV12-3/TRBV12-4	NA	TGTGCCAGCAGCGCGGGACTAGCGGGGGTCCCGGGGGAAGAGACCCAGTACTTC	CASSAGLAGVPGEETQYF
TRBJ1-1	NA	TRBV12-3/TRBV12-4	many	TGTGCCAGCAGTCCCCAGGGCTGGACTGAAGCTTTCTTT	CASSPQGWTEAFF
TRBJ2-4	NA	TRBV15	NA	TGTGCCACCAGCAACCGCTCCGGGACGGGGGAAGGCATTCAGTACTTC	CATSNRSGTGEGIQYF
TRBJ1-2	NA	TRBV12-3/TRBV12-4	once	TGTGCCAGCAGTTGGGGACACTCTAACTATGGCTACACCTTC	CASSWGHSNYGYTF
TRBJ2-3	TRBD2	TRBV12-3/TRBV12-4	NA	TGTGCCAGCAGTTTCCCGGGACTAGCGACTAGCACAGATACGCAGTATTTT	CASSFPGLATSTDTQYF
TRBJ2-1	NA	TRBV12-3/TRBV12-4	NA	TGTGCCAGCAGCCGGACCGGCACTAAGTTCTTC	CASSRTGTKFF